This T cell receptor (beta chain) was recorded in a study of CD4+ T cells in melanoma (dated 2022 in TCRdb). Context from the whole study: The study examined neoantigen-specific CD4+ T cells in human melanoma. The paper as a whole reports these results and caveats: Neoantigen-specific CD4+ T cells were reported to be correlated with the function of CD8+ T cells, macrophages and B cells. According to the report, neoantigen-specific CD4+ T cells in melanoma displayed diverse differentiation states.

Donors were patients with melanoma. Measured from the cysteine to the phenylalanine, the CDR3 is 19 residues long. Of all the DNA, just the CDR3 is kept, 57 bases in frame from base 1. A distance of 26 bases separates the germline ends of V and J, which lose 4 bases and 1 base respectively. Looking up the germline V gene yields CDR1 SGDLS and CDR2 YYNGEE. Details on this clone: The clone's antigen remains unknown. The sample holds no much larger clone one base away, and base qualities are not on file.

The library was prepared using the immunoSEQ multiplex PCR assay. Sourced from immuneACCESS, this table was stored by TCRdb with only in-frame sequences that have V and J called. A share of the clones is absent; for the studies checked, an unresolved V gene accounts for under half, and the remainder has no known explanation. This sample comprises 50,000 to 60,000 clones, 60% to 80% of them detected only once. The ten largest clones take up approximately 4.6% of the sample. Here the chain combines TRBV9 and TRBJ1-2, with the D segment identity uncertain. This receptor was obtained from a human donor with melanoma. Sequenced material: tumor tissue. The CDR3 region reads CASSHPGRAGIEINYGYTF. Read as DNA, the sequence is TGTGCCAGCAGCCACCCCGGCCGGGCAGGAATAGAGATTAACTATGGCTACACCTTC.